What follows is one T cell receptor (beta chain) and its context. Its antigen is still unknown. This sample was included in a study of shared clonotypes between healthy human individuals. Notes on the study in general: Sorted-subset sequencing was shown by rarefaction to be incomplete despite large depth. In several donors, 4.5% to 5.5% of naive CD4 clonotypes appeared in common. Naive subsets, compared against memory subsets, generally had larger estimated richness values.

Naive CD4+ cells were CD45RA-selected; the remaining cells were memory. CDR3 length equals 16 residues. Germline CDR1 reads SGHVS; CDR2 reads FQNEAQ. Trimming removed 1 base at V and 2 bases at J, with 15 bases between. The table came from immunoSEQ multiplex PCR; TCRdb's copy has only in-frame clones and leaves some out. The sample has about 2.4 million clones, roughly 93% seen once; the top ten hold about 0.39%. The sequenced sample was naive CD4+ T cells from PBMCs. The subset is: CD45RA+ positively selected. V usage is TRBV7-8 and J usage is TRBJ2-7; D call uncertain. The source is a man aged 18 to 29 in good health. Some clones in this sample may be carry-over from other donors' samples. CDR3 loop: CASSLVGSLIPYEQYF. The CDR3 DNA reads as TGTGCCAGCAGCTTAGTAGGGTCCTTAATCCCCTACGAGCAGTACTTC.